This T cell receptor (beta chain) was recorded in a study of spatial heterogeneity in lung cancer. The overall study: Raw reads showed each unique TCR and UMI combination turning up more than ten times on average. Study findings and constraints: Expanded tumor TCRs that were ubiquitous appeared in blood more at resection than follow-up.

TCR cDNA molecules were tagged individually, and each one carried a unique molecular identifier. One entry per CDR3 protein results from TCRdb running MiXCR on the 5' RACE reads. This sample has around 25,000 distinct CDR3 sequences, with roughly 13% found just once. Time point: sample taken at primary tumor resection. Whole RNA from tumor, nontumor lung or frozen PBMC was sequenced unsorted. The donor population consisted of 72 patients with untreated, early-stage non-small cell lung cancer. Trimming removed 0 bases at V and 5 bases at J, with 15 bases between. This CDR3 region has 16 residues. The germline CDR1 and CDR2 sequences are LGHNA and YSLEER. This clonotype was observed at least ten times. Antigen: not known.

The clonotype originates from a female donor with early-stage non-small cell lung cancer. The material sequenced was PBMCs, taken at surgery. This chain joins TRBV4-3 and TRBJ2-3, with TRBD2 as a possible D gene (6 bases). This chain's CDR3 is CASSQDGAPRGDTQYF. The CDR3, as DNA: TGCGCCAGCAGCCAAGATGGAGCCCCGCGGGGAGATACGCAGTATTTT.